Listed below are T cell receptor beta chains from one sample, sequenced in a study of blood T cell repertoires in COVID-19. Sequenced by immunoSEQ multiplex PCR; TCRdb stores in-frame clones only, minus some. This table has about 230,000 clones, approximately 83% appearing once. Specimen: peripheral blood. The source is a woman aged 45 to 65 with acute or convalescent COVID-19. Both conserved end residues are part of each CDR3. A D gene is named only where the DNA matches it firmly. Size tells how often a clone was seen (once, few, many) or the class of an expanded clone, and some rows leave it out.

v_call	j_call	clone_size	d_call	cdr3_aa	cdr3_nt
TRBV5-1	TRBJ2-3	.	TRBD2	CASSFERGTQYF	TGCGCCAGCAGCTTTGAGCGGGGAACGCAGTATTTT
TRBV3-1/TRBV3-2	TRBJ2-5	once	.	CASSQDQGSPSPQYF	TGTGCCAGCAGCCAAGACCAGGGTAGCCCTTCCCCCCAGTACTTC
TRBV6-2/TRBV6-3	TRBJ1-1	once	.	CASSSLFSVEGRTEAFF	TGTGCCAGCAGTTCATTATTTTCAGTGGAGGGACGGACCGAAGCTTTCTTT
TRBV7-6	TRBJ1-1	.	TRBD1	CASSEGGQGNTEAFF	TGTGCCAGCAGCGAGGGGGGACAGGGGAATACTGAAGCTTTCTTT
TRBV28	TRBJ2-1	few	TRBD1	CASSLTGFTGSSYNEQFF	TGTGCCAGCAGCCTGACAGGGTTCACTGGTAGCTCCTACAATGAGCAGTTCTTC
TRBV6-2/TRBV6-3	TRBJ1-2	.	TRBD1	CASSQRTGRGYGYTF	TGTGCCAGCAGCCAGAGGACAGGGAGGGGCTATGGCTACACCTTC
TRBV5-1	TRBJ2-1	.	.	CASSSAGAAYNEQFF	TGCGCCAGCAGCTCCGCGGGGGCCGCATACAATGAGCAGTTCTTC
TRBV18	TRBJ2-1	.	TRBD1	CASSPGQGTYNEQFF	TGTGCCAGCTCACCGGGACAGGGAACCTACAATGAGCAGTTCTTC
TRBV5-4	TRBJ2-1	.	TRBD2	CASSSPGLAGYNEQFF	TGTGCCAGCAGCAGCCCGGGACTAGCGGGGTACAATGAGCAGTTCTTC
TRBV2	TRBJ2-3	once	.	CASSQADTQYF	TGTGCCAGCAGTCAGGCAGATACGCAGTATTTT
TRBV30	TRBJ1-5	.	.	CAWSMRGGSNQPQHF	TGTGCCTGGAGTATGAGAGGGGGTAGCAATCAGCCCCAGCATTTT
TRBV19	TRBJ1-5	.	.	CASSIQGRGNQPQHF	TGTGCCAGTAGTATTCAGGGGCGAGGCAATCAGCCCCAGCATTTT
TRBV2	TRBJ1-2	.	.	CASSELKGGNGYTF	TGTGCCAGCAGTGAATTAAAAGGGGGAAATGGCTACACCTTC
TRBV5-1	TRBJ2-7	.	.	CASSLVVGDYEQYF	TGCGCCAGCAGCTTGGTTGTAGGGGACTACGAGCAGTACTTC
TRBV6-5	TRBJ1-5	.	.	CASSYGGVGQPQHF	TGTGCCAGCAGTTACGGGGGGGTTGGTCAGCCCCAGCATTTT
TRBV7-2	TRBJ2-7	.	TRBD2	CASSKRGYEQYF	TGTGCCAGCAGCAAGCGGGGCTACGAGCAGTACTTC
TRBV5-4	TRBJ2-2	.	.	CASSPGLGGAGTGELFF	TGTGCCAGCAGCCCAGGCCTAGGCGGGGCCGGCACCGGGGAGCTGTTTTTT
TRBV2	TRBJ1-6	few	TRBD1	CASSGTGGESPLHF	TGTGCCAGCAGTGGTACAGGGGGCGAATCACCCCTCCACTTT
TRBV11-1	TRBJ2-3	once	TRBD2	CASSFGLAGGTDTQYF	TGTGCCAGCAGCTTCGGACTAGCGGGGGGGACAGATACGCAGTATTTT
TRBV7-3	TRBJ1-1	.	.	CASSLTGGTEAFF	TGTGCCAGCAGCTTAACAGGGGGCACTGAAGCTTTCTTT
TRBV20-1	TRBJ2-6	.	.	CSASGRGASGANVLTF	TGCAGTGCTAGTGGCAGGGGGGCTTCTGGGGCCAACGTCCTGACTTTC
TRBV2	TRBJ2-7	.	.	CASSTYTGNDRYEQYF	TGTGCCAGCAGTACCTATACAGGGAACGACCGCTACGAGCAGTACTTC
TRBV10-3	TRBJ1-5	.	.	CAISPTHGGRQPQHF	TGTGCCATCAGTCCCACGCACGGGGGAAGGCAGCCCCAGCATTTT
TRBV7-9	TRBJ1-2	.	.	CASSQGGDYGYTF	TGTGCCAGCAGCCAAGGCGGGGACTATGGCTACACCTTC
TRBV7-2	TRBJ2-7	.	TRBD2	CASSLGLASEQYF	TGTGCCAGCAGCTTAGGACTAGCCAGCGAGCAGTACTTC
TRBV28	TRBJ2-7	.	TRBD2	CASSPPGLDQYEQYF	TGTGCCAGCAGCCCTCCGGGACTAGACCAATACGAGCAGTACTTC
TRBV9	TRBJ1-3	.	.	CASSPEGGSSGNTIYF	TGTGCCAGCAGCCCCGAGGGCGGGAGCTCTGGAAACACCATATATTTT
TRBV5-1	TRBJ2-3	.	TRBD2	CASRTSGGTDTQYF	TGCGCCAGCAGGACTAGCGGGGGGACAGATACGCAGTATTTT
TRBV24-1	TRBJ2-3	.	TRBD2	CATSDPPSGITDTQYF	TGTGCCACCAGTGACCCGCCTAGCGGGATCACAGATACGCAGTATTTT
TRBV28	TRBJ1-1	.	.	CASSPFEGTEAFF	TGTGCCAGCAGTCCGTTTGAGGGCACTGAAGCTTTCTTT
TRBV11-2	TRBJ2-6	.	TRBD1	CASSRSGQGTMANVLTF	TGTGCCAGCAGCCGCTCGGGACAGGGGACTATGGCCAACGTCCTGACTTTC
TRBV11-3	TRBJ1-5	.	TRBD1	CASSPYRGVDSNQPQHF	TGTGCCAGCAGCCCCTACAGGGGGGTTGATAGCAATCAGCCCCAGCATTTT
TRBV5-5	TRBJ1-2	.	.	CASSPITMNYGYTF	TGTGCCAGCAGCCCTATAACCATGAACTATGGCTACACCTTC
TRBV15	TRBJ2-7	.	.	CATSRDVRAHEQYF	TGTGCCACCAGCAGAGATGTGAGGGCCCACGAGCAGTACTTC
TRBV5-1	TRBJ1-4	.	.	CASSLGQGGEKLFF	TGCGCCAGCAGCTTGGGTCAGGGTGGGGAAAAACTGTTTTTT
TRBV3-1/TRBV3-2	TRBJ1-1	.	TRBD1	CASSQGTGGRTEAFF	TGTGCCAGCAGCCAGGGGACAGGGGGTCGCACTGAAGCTTTCTTT
TRBV7-8	TRBJ2-2	.	.	CASSYGQNTGELFF	TGTGCCAGCAGCTACGGACAGAACACCGGGGAGCTGTTTTTT
TRBV10-3	TRBJ1-6	.	.	CAISTIANSPLHF	TGTGCCATCAGTACCATAGCGAATTCACCCCTCCACTTT
TRBV5-6	TRBJ2-5	.	TRBD1	CASSPGQRMGETQYF	TGTGCCAGCAGCCCGGGACAGAGGATGGGAGAGACCCAGTACTTC
TRBV2	TRBJ2-2	few	TRBD2	CASSLLAGNTGELFF	TGTGCCAGCAGCTTACTAGCGGGGAACACCGGGGAGCTGTTTTTT
TRBV24-1	TRBJ2-6	.	.	CATSDPPGLNSGANVLTF	TGTGCCACCAGTGATCCCCCGGGACTTAACTCTGGGGCCAACGTCCTGACTTTC
TRBV6-2/TRBV6-3	TRBJ2-7	.	.	CASSYGGAFYEQYF	TGTGCCAGCAGTTACGGGGGGGCCTTCTACGAGCAGTACTTC
TRBV19	TRBJ2-7	.	.	CASSTSRGYEQYF	TGTGCCAGTAGTACTTCGCGGGGCTACGAGCAGTACTTC
TRBV15	TRBJ2-3	.	TRBD2	CATSRGGLGTDTQYF	TGTGCCACCAGCAGAGGAGGACTAGGAACGGATACGCAGTATTTT
TRBV5-6	TRBJ2-3	once	.	CASSLASSGTLTDTQYF	TGTGCCAGCAGCTTGGCATCGTCAGGGACTCTCACAGATACGCAGTATTTT
TRBV6-5	TRBJ1-4	few	.	CASRVGQLGDEKLFF	TGTGCCAGCAGAGTCGGACAGCTGGGGGATGAAAAACTGTTTTTT
TRBV4-1	TRBJ1-2	.	TRBD1	CASSDVQGVFRYGYTF	TGCGCCAGCAGCGATGTACAGGGGGTCTTCCGCTATGGCTACACCTTC
TRBV2	TRBJ1-4	.	.	CASRHRVLNEKLFF	TGTGCCAGCAGGCACAGGGTCCTTAATGAAAAACTGTTTTTT
TRBV3-1/TRBV3-2	TRBJ1-6	.	.	CASSQVSRDTDSPLHF	TGTGCCAGCAGCCAAGTGTCCCGGGACACCGATTCACCCCTCCACTTT
TRBV5-1	TRBJ2-7	.	TRBD2	CASSALLAGGFDEQYF	TGCGCCAGCAGCGCCCTCCTAGCGGGGGGTTTCGACGAGCAGTACTTC
TRBV13	TRBJ2-1	.	TRBD2	CASSTTSGRAVKDEQFF	TGTGCCAGCAGCACAACTAGCGGGAGGGCCGTTAAAGATGAGCAGTTCTTC
TRBV4-1	TRBJ2-3	.	TRBD2	CASSPSGSSSDTQYF	TGCGCCAGCAGCCCGAGCGGGAGTTCTTCAGATACGCAGTATTTT